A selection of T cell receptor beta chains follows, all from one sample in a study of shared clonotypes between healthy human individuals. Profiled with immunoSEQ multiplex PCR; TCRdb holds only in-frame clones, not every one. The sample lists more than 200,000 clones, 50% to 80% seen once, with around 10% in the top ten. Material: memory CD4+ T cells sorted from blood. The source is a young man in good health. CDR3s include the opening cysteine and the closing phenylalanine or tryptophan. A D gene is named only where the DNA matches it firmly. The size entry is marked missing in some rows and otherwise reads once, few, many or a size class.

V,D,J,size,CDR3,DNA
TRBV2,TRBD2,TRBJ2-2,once,CASTPPMAMGGTGELFF,TGTGCCAGCACCCCTCCTATGGCTATGGGGGGGACCGGGGAGCTGTTTTTT
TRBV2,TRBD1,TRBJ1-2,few,CASSTDRESYYGYTF,TGTGCCAGCAGCACAGACAGGGAATCCTACTATGGCTACACCTTC
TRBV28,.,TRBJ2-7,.,CASSLSGYEQYF,TGTGCCAGCAGTCTTTCCGGTTACGAGCAGTACTTC
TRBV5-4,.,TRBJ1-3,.,CASSLATPGRSGNTIYF,TGTGCCAGCAGCTTGGCGACCCCGGGGAGATCTGGAAACACCATATATTTT
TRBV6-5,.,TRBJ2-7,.,CASSRSRPGGWQYF,TGTGCCAGCAGTCGGTCCAGGCCCGGTGGGTGGCAGTACTTC
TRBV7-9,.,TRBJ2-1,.,CASSLQNEQFF,TGTGCCAGCAGCTTACAGAATGAGCAGTTCTTC
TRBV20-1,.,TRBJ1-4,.,CSARGRSKLFF,TGCAGTGCTAGAGGACGGTCGAAACTGTTTTTT
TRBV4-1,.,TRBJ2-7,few,CASSQDALAGEQYF,TGCGCCAGCAGCCAAGACGCCCTAGCCGGGGAGCAGTACTTC
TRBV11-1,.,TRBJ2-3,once,CASSLAGISTDTQYF,TGTGCCAGCAGCTTAGCAGGGATTTCCACAGATACGCAGTATTTT
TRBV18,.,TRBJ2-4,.,CASSPASLAKNIQYF,TGTGCCAGCTCACCGGCTAGTCTGGCCAAAAACATTCAGTACTTC
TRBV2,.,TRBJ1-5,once,CASSVSDVGTQPQHF,TGTGCCAGCAGTGTGTCGGACGTCGGAACTCAGCCCCAGCATTTT
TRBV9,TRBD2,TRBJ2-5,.,CASSETSGRALGETQYF,TGTGCCAGCAGCGAGACTAGCGGGAGGGCTCTGGGAGAGACCCAGTACTTC
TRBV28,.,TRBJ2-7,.,CASSPGQFSYEQYF,TGTGCCAGCAGCCCAGGACAGTTCTCCTACGAGCAGTACTTC
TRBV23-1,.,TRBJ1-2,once,CASSQSSSSDQGGGYTF,TGCGCCAGCAGTCAATCTTCCTCATCAGACCAGGGAGGAGGCTACACCTTC
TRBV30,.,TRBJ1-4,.,CAWRFNANEKLFF,TGTGCCTGGAGGTTTAACGCTAATGAAAAACTGTTTTTT
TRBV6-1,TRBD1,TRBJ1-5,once,CASHEGAGNQPQHF,TGTGCCAGCCATGAGGGGGCCGGGAATCAGCCCCAGCATTTT
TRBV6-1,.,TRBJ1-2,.,CASGGTAHNYGYTF,TGTGCCAGCGGGGGGACGGCTCATAACTATGGCTACACCTTC
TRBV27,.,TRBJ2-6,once,CASSEWRSGANVLTF,TGTGCCAGCAGTGAATGGCGCTCTGGGGCCAACGTCCTGACTTTC
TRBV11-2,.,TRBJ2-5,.,CASSLVGQGSNQYF,TGTGCCAGCAGCTTAGTTGGACAAGGAAGTAACCAGTACTTC
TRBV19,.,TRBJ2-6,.,CATVSSGANVLTF,TGTGCCACCGTGAGCTCTGGGGCCAACGTCCTGACTTTC
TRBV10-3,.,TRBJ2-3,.,CAINFRATDTQYF,TGTGCCATCAATTTTAGGGCTACAGATACGCAGTATTTT
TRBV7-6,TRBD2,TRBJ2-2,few,CASSSAGGVTGELFF,TGTGCCAGCAGCTCGGCGGGAGGGGTTACCGGGGAGCTGTTTTTT
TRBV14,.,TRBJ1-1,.,CASSPTDNTEAFF,TGTGCCAGCAGCCCAACTGACAACACTGAAGCTTTCTTT
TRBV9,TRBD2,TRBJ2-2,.,CASSPGGAGEHGELFF,TGTGCCAGCAGCCCAGGAGGAGCGGGAGAACACGGGGAGCTGTTTTTT
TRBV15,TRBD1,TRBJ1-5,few,CATSRGETGALQPQHF,TGTGCCACCAGCAGAGGAGAGACAGGGGCCCTTCAGCCCCAGCATTTT
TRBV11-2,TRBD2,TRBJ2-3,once,CASSVDRPLAGGDTQYF,TGTGCCAGCAGCGTCGACCGGCCACTAGCGGGAGGGGATACGCAGTATTTT
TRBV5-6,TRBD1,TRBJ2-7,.,CASGTGLYEQYF,TGTGCCAGCGGGACAGGGCTATACGAGCAGTACTTC
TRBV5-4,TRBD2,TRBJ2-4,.,CASSLTSGANIQYF,TGTGCCAGCAGCCTAACTAGCGGCGCAAACATTCAGTACTTC
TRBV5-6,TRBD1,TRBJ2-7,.,CASSFGLLGTGVYEQYF,TGTGCCAGCAGCTTTGGGTTATTAGGGACAGGGGTCTACGAGCAGTACTTC
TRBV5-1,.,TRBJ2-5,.,CASSGDGRIETQYF,TGCGCCAGCAGCGGGGACGGTCGGATAGAGACCCAGTACTTC
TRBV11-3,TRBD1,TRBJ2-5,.,CASSFYRPGTGEETQYF,TGTGCCAGCAGCTTTTACCGGCCCGGGACAGGGGAAGAGACCCAGTACTTC
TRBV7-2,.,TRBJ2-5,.,CASSLNWGETQYF,TGTGCCAGCAGCTTAAATTGGGGAGAGACCCAGTACTTC
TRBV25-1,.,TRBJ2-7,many,CASSRVGEQYF,TGTGCCAGCTCCCGGGTGGGAGAGCAGTACTTC
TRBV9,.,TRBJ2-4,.,CASEPGDGGIQYF,TGTGCCAGCGAACCAGGGGATGGAGGCATTCAGTACTTC
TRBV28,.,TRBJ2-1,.,CASSRPSRVTYNEQFF,TGTGCCAGCAGCCGACCGTCACGGGTGACCTACAATGAGCAGTTCTTC
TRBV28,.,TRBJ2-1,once,CASSLSRRWGNEQFF,TGTGCCAGCAGTTTATCCCGACGTTGGGGCAATGAGCAGTTCTTC
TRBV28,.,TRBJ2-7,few,CASSLWGTYEQYF,TGTGCCAGCAGTTTATGGGGTACCTACGAGCAGTACTTC
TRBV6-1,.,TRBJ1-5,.,CASSVQGLGQPQHF,TGTGCCAGCAGTGTACAGGGTTTAGGTCAGCCCCAGCATTTT
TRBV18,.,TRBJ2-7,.,CASSRTQTYEQYF,TGTGCCAGCTCCCGGACACAGACCTACGAGCAGTACTTC
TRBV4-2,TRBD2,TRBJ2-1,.,CASSRQAGGPDEQFF,TGTGCCAGCAGCCGTCAAGCGGGAGGGCCAGATGAGCAGTTCTTC
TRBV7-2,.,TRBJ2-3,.,CASSKITDTQYF,TGTGCCAGCAGCAAAATCACAGATACGCAGTATTTT
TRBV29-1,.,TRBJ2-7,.,CSVGTGPSQGEQYF,TGCAGCGTTGGGACGGGGCCCTCCCAGGGCGAGCAGTACTTC
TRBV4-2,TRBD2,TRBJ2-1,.,CASSQAASGTDNEQFF,TGTGCCAGCAGCCAAGCGGCTAGCGGGACAGACAATGAGCAGTTCTTC
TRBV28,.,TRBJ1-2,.,CATLLPGGFDGYTF,TGTGCCACCCTACTGCCGGGGGGGTTTGATGGCTACACCTTC
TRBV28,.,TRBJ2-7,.,CASSLGTAYEQYF,TGTGCCAGCAGTTTAGGCACCGCCTACGAGCAGTACTTC
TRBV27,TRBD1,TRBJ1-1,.,CASSYGDLQGSTEAFF,TGTGCCAGCAGTTACGGGGACCTACAGGGGAGCACTGAAGCTTTCTTT
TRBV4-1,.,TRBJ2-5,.,CASSQWRGETQYF,TGCGCCAGCAGCCAATGGCGGGGTGAGACCCAGTACTTC
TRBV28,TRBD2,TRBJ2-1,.,CASSTSGRADEQFF,TGTGCCAGCAGTACTAGCGGGAGGGCCGATGAGCAGTTCTTC
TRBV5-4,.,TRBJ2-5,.,CASSLPEIETQYF,TGTGCCAGCAGCTTGCCAGAGATCGAGACCCAGTACTTC
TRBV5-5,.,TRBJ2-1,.,CASSSRGDFTEDNEQFF,TGTGCCAGCAGCTCACGGGGAGATTTCACGGAAGACAATGAGCAGTTCTTC
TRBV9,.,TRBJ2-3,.,CASSGRLGMGTDTQYF,TGTGCCAGCAGCGGCCGGTTGGGGATGGGCACAGATACGCAGTATTTT
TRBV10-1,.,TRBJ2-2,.,CASSERRVNTGELFF,TGCGCCAGCAGTGAGAGGAGGGTCAACACCGGGGAGCTGTTTTTT
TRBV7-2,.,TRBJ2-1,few,CASSLALTEQFF,TGTGCCAGCAGCTTAGCCTTAACTGAGCAGTTCTTC
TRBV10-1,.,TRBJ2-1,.,CASSEGLEQFF,TGCGCCAGCAGTGAGGGACTAGAGCAGTTCTTC
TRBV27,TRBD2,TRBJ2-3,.,CASKASGLTDTQYF,TGTGCCAGCAAGGCTAGCGGGCTGACAGATACGCAGTATTTT
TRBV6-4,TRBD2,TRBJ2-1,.,CASSEDGRAYNEQFF,TGTGCCAGCAGTGAAGACGGGAGGGCCTACAATGAGCAGTTCTTC
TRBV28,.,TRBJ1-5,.,CASRQANQPQHF,TGTGCCAGCAGACAGGCCAATCAGCCCCAGCATTTT
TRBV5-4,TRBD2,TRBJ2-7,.,CASSSVIAGLEAYEQYF,TGTGCCAGCAGCTCAGTGATAGCGGGTCTCGAGGCCTACGAGCAGTACTTC
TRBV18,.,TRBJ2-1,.,CASSGRTTNEQFF,TGTGCCAGCTCAGGACGGACAACAAATGAGCAGTTCTTC